These 17 T cell receptor beta chains were sequenced from one sample in a study of cytomegalovirus exposure and HLA in healthy donors. Profiled with immunoSEQ multiplex PCR; TCRdb holds only in-frame clones, not every one. The sample comprises 100,000 or so clones, roughly 85% of which are singletons, and roughly 3.8% rests with the top ten. Sequencing was done on a sample of PBMCs. The receptors were sampled from a woman aged 30 to 39 in good health and CMV-seronegative.

The chain has TRBV5-1 and TRBJ2-7; D gene ambiguous. V was shortened by 2 bases and J by 2 bases, with 8 bases between the two germline ends. The CDR3 has 13 residues. Germline V gene lookup returns CDR1 SGHRS and CDR2 YFSETQ. CDR3: CASSFGGTYEQYF. DNA of the CDR3: TGCGCCAGCAGCTTTGGCGGAACCTACGAGCAGTACTTC.

J is TRBJ1-1 and V is TRBV27; 7 nucleotides align to TRBD1. With V trimmed by 2 bases and J by 3 bases, 0 bases remained unmatched. In germline, CDR1 is MNHEY, CDR2 SMNVEV (reference sequence). The CDR3 consists of 13 residues. The CDR3 nucleotides read TGTGCCAGCAGTTTAGGGACAGACACTGAAGCTTTCTTT. It encodes CASSLGTDTEAFF.

This sequence joins TRBV21-1 and TRBJ2-7; the D call in the table, TRBD1, was not verified against the DNA. TRBV21-1 is flagged as a pseudogene. The CDR3 runs to 16 residues. CDR3 region: CATLTSGTGDHYEQYF. In nucleotides, the CDR3 is TGTGCCACCCTGACTTCCGGGACAGGGGACCACTACGAGCAGTACTTC.

The chain combines TRBV10-1 with TRBJ2-5; 11 bases map to TRBD2. After removal of 4 bases from V and 3 bases from J, the junction contained 10 bases not matched to a gene. Germline V CDR1 and CDR2: WNHNN, SYGVQD (reference sequence). This CDR3 is 17 amino acids long. The CDR3 DNA reads TGCGCCAGCAGTGCTGGATTCTCGACTAGCGGGGAAGAGACCCAGTACTTC. Translated, it gives CASSAGFSTSGEETQYF.

The chain has TRBV19 and TRBJ2-1; TRBD1 matches at 7 bases. The V gene's germline CDR1 is LNHDA and CDR2 SQIVND (reference sequence). V trimming: 10 bases; J trimming: 1 base; junction bases outside the gene matches: 10. This CDR3 has 15 amino acids. The CDR3 nucleotides read TGTGCCACCCTACAGGGGAGCCCGTCCTACAATGAGCAGTTCTTC. Protein: CATLQGSPSYNEQFF. Full variable domain (outside the CDR3, taken from reference TRBV19 and TRBJ2-1): DGGITQSPKYLFRKEGQNVTLSCEQNLNHDAMYWYRQDPGQGLRLIYYSQIVNDFQKGDIAEGYSVSREKKESFPLTVTSAQKNPTAFYLCATLQGSPSYNEQFFGPGTRLTVL.

This clone was seen only a few times. CDR3 nucleotide sequence: TGTGCCAGCAGCTCCGAGACGGGCACTGAAGCTTTCTTT. Encoded protein: CASSSETGTEAFF. The genes are TRBV9 and TRBJ1-1; D is undetermined. This CDR3 contains 13 residues. The V and J ends lost 4 bases and 4 bases respectively, with 11 bases between them. The germline V gene encodes CDR1 SGDLS and CDR2 YYNGEE.

The V call is TRBV19, the J call TRBJ2-5; D remains unclear. Trimming cost V 6 bases and J 4 bases, with 9 bases left between them. Germline V gene lookup returns CDR1 LNHDA and CDR2 SQIVND (reference sequence). This CDR3 spans 12 amino acids. The CDR3 spells CASRLSGETQYF. In nucleotides, the CDR3 is TGTGCCAGTAGACTCTCCGGAGAGACCCAGTACTTC.

The V and J genes are TRBV5-6 and TRBJ2-7; D gene ambiguous. Germline assignment: CDR1 SGHDT and CDR2 YYEEEE. Trimming took 0 bases from V and 2 from J, leaving 9 bases between them. CDR3 length: 14 amino acids. The CDR3: CASSLGIAPYEQYF. Here the CDR3 DNA reads TGTGCCAGCAGCTTGGGAATAGCTCCCTACGAGCAGTACTTC.

The chain carries TRBV6-5 and TRBJ1-2, with 8 positions matching TRBD1. From germline, CDR1 is MNHEY and CDR2 SVGAGI. There are 16 residues in the CDR3. Losses at the gene ends were 6 bases for V and 6 bases for J; bases not matched to a gene: 15. CDR3 region: CASRYQISTGGHGYTF. DNA for the CDR3: TGTGCCAGCAGATACCAAATCTCAACAGGGGGTCATGGCTACACCTTC.

This clone was detected once. This sequence joins TRBV7-6 and TRBJ2-7, with 7 bases that match TRBD1. Germline V lookup: CDR1 SGHVS, CDR2 FNYEAQ. The CDR3 runs 12 residues. With V trimmed by 2 bases and J by 5 bases, 0 bases remained unmatched. The CDR3 nucleotides read TGTGCCAGCAGCTTAACAGGGGACGAGCAGTACTTC. Its protein is CASSLTGDEQYF.

The J gene is TRBJ1-1, the V gene TRBV5-4, with a tentative D call TRBD1 (6 bases). V lost 2 bases to trimming and J lost 1 base, with 12 bases between them. Germline loops: CDR1 SGHNT, CDR2 YYREEE (reference sequence). This CDR3 region has 15 residues. This CDR3 reads CASSLGPGQNTEAFF. As DNA, the CDR3 is TGTGCCAGCAGCTTAGGACCGGGACAGAACACTGAAGCTTTCTTT.

This rearrangement joins TRBV28 to TRBJ1-1, with TRBD1 identical over 9 bases. Germline CDR1 reads MDHEN; CDR2 reads SYDVKM. Trimming cost V 5 bases and J 5 bases; bases outside gene matches: 9. The CDR3 spans 15 residues. The chain's CDR3 is CASSPRTGVRTEAFF. In DNA, the CDR3 is TGTGCCAGCAGTCCGCGGACAGGGGTGAGGACTGAAGCTTTCTTT.

The rearrangement joins TRBV7-9 to TRBJ2-3; D is perhaps TRBD2 (5 bases). V lost 1 base to trimming and J lost 5 bases, with 16 bases between them. This CDR3 has 16 amino acids. Germline assignment: CDR1 SEHNR and CDR2 FQNEAQ (reference sequence). CDR3 DNA sequence: TGTGCCAGCAGCTTAGACGGTAGCGAGACTGGAGATACGCAGTATTTT. This encodes CASSLDGSETGDTQYF. Complete variable domain (other parts from reference TRBV7-9 and TRBJ2-3): DTGVSQNPRHKITKRGQNVTFRCDPISEHNRLYWYRQTLGQGPEFLTYFQNEAQLEKSRLLSDRFSAERPKGSFSTLEIQRTEQGDSAMYLCASSLDGSETGDTQYFGPGTRLTVL.

The chain couples TRBV14 to TRBJ2-1, with D hard to call. V gave up 1 base and J gave up 9 bases, with 10 bases separating them. Germline V gene lookup returns CDR1 SGHDN and CDR2 FVKESK. The CDR3 totals 13 residues. The DNA of the CDR3 is TGTGCCAGCAGCCAAGCTCTCCGACTTGAGCAGTTCTTC. Its translation is CASSQALRLEQFF.

This chain uses TRBV4-3 with TRBJ1-2; unclear D gene. Per the germline V gene, CDR1 is LGHNA and CDR2 is YSLEER. V was clipped by 0 bases and J by 4 bases, with 9 bases between them. This CDR3 region has 14 residues. The CDR3 protein is CASSQDINGYGYTF. For the CDR3, the DNA is TGCGCCAGCAGCCAAGATATCAACGGCTATGGCTACACCTTC.

The chain recombines TRBV5-1 with TRBJ1-2; D unclear. Germline lookup yields CDR1 SGHRS and CDR2 YFSETQ. V lost 2 bases, J lost 3 bases, and 11 bases lay in between. The CDR3 spans 14 residues. This chain's CDR3 is CASSLGDGYYGYTF. In DNA form, the CDR3 reads TGCGCCAGCAGCTTAGGCGACGGGTACTATGGCTACACCTTC.

The table lists this clone with a count of one. The V gene is TRBV6-1, the J gene TRBJ1-5, with a tentative D call TRBD1 (5 bases). CDR3 length: 16 residues. Germline V gene sequence: CDR1 MNHNS, CDR2 SASEGT. Trimming took 0 bases from V and 5 from J, leaving 14 bases between them. CDR3 nucleotide sequence: TGTGCCAGCAGTGAAGCGCCCACAGGCCCGTATCAGCCCCAGCATTTT. Its protein product is CASSEAPTGPYQPQHF.